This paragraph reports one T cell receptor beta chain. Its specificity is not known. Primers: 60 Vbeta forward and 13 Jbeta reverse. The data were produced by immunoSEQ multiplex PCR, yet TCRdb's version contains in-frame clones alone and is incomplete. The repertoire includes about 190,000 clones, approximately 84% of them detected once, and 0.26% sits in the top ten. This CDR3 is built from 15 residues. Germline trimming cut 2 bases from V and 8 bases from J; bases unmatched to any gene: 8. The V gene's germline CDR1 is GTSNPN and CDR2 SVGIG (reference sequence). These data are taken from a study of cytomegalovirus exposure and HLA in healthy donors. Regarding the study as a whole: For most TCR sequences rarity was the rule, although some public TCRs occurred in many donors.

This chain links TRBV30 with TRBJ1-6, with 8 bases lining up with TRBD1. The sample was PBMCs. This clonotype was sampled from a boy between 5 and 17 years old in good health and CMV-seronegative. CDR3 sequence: CAWSFGQGGHSPLHF. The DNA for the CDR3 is TGTGCCTGGAGTTTCGGACAGGGAGGGCATTCACCCCTCCACTTT.